A selection of T cell receptor beta chains follows, all from one sample in a study of shared clonotypes between healthy human individuals. Generated by immunoSEQ multiplex PCR, the TCRdb table keeps only in-frame clones and is missing some. This sample carries millions of clones, approximately 90% of them seen once, and the ten largest clones take over 0.12%. Sequences were obtained from naive CD4+ T cells sorted from blood. The source is a man between 18 and 35 years old in good health. CDR3s include the opening cysteine and the closing phenylalanine or tryptophan. Each record gives: V gene, J gene, D gene, clone size, CDR3 protein, CDR3 DNA. D genes are given only for firm matches. Size is stated for part of the rows, as once, few or many counts, or as a class when the clone is expanded.

V: TRBV10-1; J: TRBJ2-2; D: -; size: -; CDR3: CASSDRGSRASGELFF; DNA: TGCGCCAGCAGTGATCGTGGGAGTAGGGCGTCCGGGGAGCTGTTTTTT
V: TRBV20-1; J: TRBJ2-2; D: -; size: -; CDR3: CSAERYGELFF; DNA: TGCAGTGCGGAGCGTTACGGGGAGCTGTTTTTT
V: TRBV9; J: TRBJ2-6; D: -; size: -; CDR3: CASSPRHTSSGANVLTF; DNA: TGTGCCAGCAGCCCCCGACACACTAGCTCTGGGGCCAACGTCCTGACTTTC
V: TRBV4-2; J: TRBJ1-5; D: -; size: -; CDR3: CASSQAGRDSNQPQHF; DNA: TGTGCCAGCAGCCAAGCTGGTCGGGATAGCAATCAGCCCCAGCATTTT
V: TRBV2; J: TRBJ2-7; D: TRBD2; size: -; CDR3: CASSVDSGVNYEQYF; DNA: TGTGCCAGCAGCGTTGATAGCGGGGTGAACTACGAGCAGTACTTC
V: TRBV7-7; J: TRBJ1-1; D: -; size: -; CDR3: CASSRQENTEAFF; DNA: TGTGCTAGCAGCCGACAGGAGAACACTGAAGCTTTCTTT
V: TRBV28; J: TRBJ2-6; D: -; size: -; CDR3: CASSLTLGGANVLTF; DNA: TGTGCCAGCAGTTTAACCCTTGGGGGGGCCAACGTCCTGACTTTC
V: TRBV5-4; J: TRBJ1-3; D: -; size: -; CDR3: CASSTMKTGAGNTIYF; DNA: TGTGCCAGCAGCACTATGAAGACAGGAGCTGGAAACACCATATATTTT
V: TRBV6-5; J: TRBJ2-5; D: -; size: -; CDR3: CASRSSQETQYF; DNA: TGTGCCAGCAGGTCCAGCCAAGAGACCCAGTACTTC
V: TRBV21-1; J: TRBJ2-7; D: -; size: -; CDR3: CASSKVTDGAYEQYF; DNA: TGTGCCAGCAGCAAAGTGACCGACGGTGCCTACGAGCAGTACTTC
V: TRBV18; J: TRBJ2-4; D: -; size: few; CDR3: CASSPPLAKNIQYF; DNA: TGTGCCAGCTCACCGCCGCTAGCCAAAAACATTCAGTACTTC
V: TRBV29-1; J: TRBJ1-1; D: TRBD1; size: -; CDR3: CSVARGGTEAFF; DNA: TGCAGCGTTGCCAGGGGGGGGACTGAAGCTTTCTTT
V: TRBV10-3; J: TRBJ1-5; D: -; size: few; CDR3: CAISEKGNQPQHF; DNA: TGTGCCATCAGTGAAAAGGGTAATCAGCCCCAGCATTTT
V: TRBV11-3; J: TRBJ2-5; D: -; size: -; CDR3: CASSFGGTAETQYF; DNA: TGTGCCAGCAGCTTTGGGGGAACAGCAGAGACCCAGTACTTC
V: TRBV2; J: TRBJ1-2; D: -; size: few; CDR3: CASRALRQRPGYTF; DNA: TGTGCCAGCAGAGCTTTACGTCAGAGGCCTGGCTACACCTTC
V: TRBV15; J: TRBJ1-4; D: TRBD1; size: -; CDR3: CATSPDRALNEKLFF; DNA: TGTGCCACCAGTCCTGACAGGGCCCTGAATGAAAAACTGTTTTTT
V: TRBV18; J: TRBJ1-3; D: TRBD1; size: once; CDR3: CASSPGTAGNTIYF; DNA: TGTGCCAGCTCACCAGGGACAGCTGGAAACACCATATATTTT
V: TRBV5-4; J: TRBJ2-1; D: -; size: -; CDR3: CASNTGGGGSYNEQFF; DNA: TGTGCCAGCAACACGGGGGGCGGCGGGTCCTACAATGAGCAGTTCTTC
V: TRBV29-1; J: TRBJ1-1; D: TRBD1; size: -; CDR3: CSVKQGIEAFF; DNA: TGCAGCGTTAAACAGGGGATTGAAGCTTTCTTT
V: TRBV18; J: TRBJ2-7; D: -; size: -; CDR3: CASSPRGDEQYF; DNA: TGTGCCAGCTCACCGAGGGGCGACGAGCAGTACTTC
V: TRBV5-4; J: TRBJ2-2; D: -; size: -; CDR3: CASSLSTYTGELFF; DNA: TGTGCCAGCAGCTTGTCGACTTACACCGGGGAGCTGTTTTTT
V: TRBV11-2; J: TRBJ1-2; D: TRBD1; size: -; CDR3: CASSLEQGGYGYTF; DNA: TGTGCCAGCAGCTTAGAACAGGGGGGCTATGGCTACACCTTC
V: TRBV19; J: TRBJ2-7; D: TRBD1; size: -; CDR3: CASSPRDRETYEQYF; DNA: TGTGCCAGCTCCCCCCGGGACAGGGAGACCTACGAGCAGTACTTC
V: TRBV28; J: TRBJ2-2; D: TRBD2; size: -; CDR3: CASSLGGRNTGELFF; DNA: TGTGCCAGCAGTTTAGGCGGGAGGAACACCGGGGAGCTGTTTTTT
V: TRBV7-9; J: TRBJ2-7; D: -; size: -; CDR3: CASSLEQGSHEQYF; DNA: TGTGCCAGCAGCTTGGAACAGGGTTCCCACGAGCAGTACTTC
V: TRBV5-1; J: TRBJ2-7; D: -; size: -; CDR3: CASSLERGSSYEQYF; DNA: TGCGCCAGCAGCTTGGAGAGGGGCTCCTCCTACGAGCAGTACTTC
V: TRBV19; J: TRBJ1-2; D: TRBD1; size: -; CDR3: CASSIARDSYGYTF; DNA: TGTGCCAGTAGTATAGCCCGGGACAGCTATGGCTACACCTTC
V: TRBV10-1; J: TRBJ1-6; D: -; size: -; CDR3: CASSEADNSPLHF; DNA: TGCGCCAGCAGTGAGGCAGACAATTCACCCCTCCACTTT
V: TRBV21-1; J: TRBJ2-2; D: -; size: once; CDR3: CASTLRLAGGFAGELFF; DNA: TGTGCCAGCACCCTTCGACTAGCGGGAGGGTTCGCCGGGGAGCTGTTTTTT
V: TRBV10-1; J: TRBJ2-7; D: TRBD1; size: -; CDR3: CASTQGTGPYEQYF; DNA: TGCGCCAGCACCCAGGGGACAGGTCCCTACGAGCAGTACTTC
V: TRBV10-3; J: TRBJ1-1; D: TRBD1; size: -; CDR3: CAISATGLGYEAFF; DNA: TGTGCCATCAGCGCGACAGGGTTGGGGTATGAAGCTTTCTTT
V: TRBV29-1; J: TRBJ1-1; D: -; size: -; CDR3: CSVDGGRFTEAFF; DNA: TGCAGCGTTGATGGAGGGCGTTTCACTGAAGCTTTCTTT
V: TRBV6-4; J: TRBJ2-2; D: -; size: -; CDR3: CASSRQLVDGELFF; DNA: TGTGCCAGCAGTCGACAGTTAGTAGACGGGGAGCTGTTTTTT
V: TRBV5-1; J: TRBJ2-2; D: -; size: once; CDR3: CASSLELAGELFF; DNA: TGCGCCAGCAGCTTGGAGTTGGCCGGGGAGCTGTTTTTT
V: TRBV28; J: TRBJ2-7; D: -; size: -; CDR3: CASRTTGSSYEQYF; DNA: TGTGCCAGCAGGACTACAGGGAGCTCCTACGAGCAGTACTTC
V: TRBV30; J: TRBJ2-5; D: TRBD2; size: -; CDR3: CAWSVLGTSGGAARETQYF; DNA: TGTGCCTGGAGTGTACTTGGGACTAGCGGGGGGGCGGCAAGAGAGACCCAGTACTTC
V: TRBV11-3; J: TRBJ2-6; D: -; size: -; CDR3: CASARGQSSGANVLTF; DNA: TGTGCCAGCGCGAGGGGACAAAGCTCTGGGGCCAACGTCCTGACTTTC
V: TRBV10-2; J: TRBJ2-1; D: TRBD1; size: -; CDR3: CASSDRDRVVDEQFF; DNA: TGCGCCAGCAGTGACCGGGACAGGGTGGTAGATGAGCAGTTCTTC
V: TRBV5-1; J: TRBJ2-7; D: -; size: -; CDR3: CASSLGEPPLFEQYF; DNA: TGCGCCAGCAGCTTGGGGGAGCCCCCCCTATTCGAGCAGTACTTC
V: TRBV6-5; J: TRBJ2-3; D: -; size: -; CDR3: CASSVIGSSDTQYF; DNA: TGTGCCAGCAGCGTCATCGGAAGTTCAGATACGCAGTATTTT
V: TRBV19; J: TRBJ1-6; D: TRBD1; size: -; CDR3: CASSKQGAPLHF; DNA: TGTGCCAGTAGCAAACAGGGGGCACCCCTCCACTTT
V: TRBV2; J: TRBJ2-7; D: -; size: -; CDR3: CASLSQGAYEQYF; DNA: TGTGCCAGCCTGTCGCAGGGAGCCTACGAGCAGTACTTC
V: TRBV7-9; J: TRBJ1-2; D: -; size: -; CDR3: CASSLERVSSNYGYTF; DNA: TGTGCCAGCAGCTTAGAACGGGTATCCTCTAACTATGGCTACACCTTC
V: TRBV7-6; J: TRBJ2-7; D: TRBD2; size: -; CDR3: CASSLGIAGGYEQYF; DNA: TGTGCCAGCAGCTTAGGTATAGCGGGGGGCTACGAGCAGTACTTC
V: TRBV5-1; J: TRBJ1-1; D: TRBD1; size: -; CDR3: CASSGSGGSTLNTEAFF; DNA: TGCGCCAGCAGCGGATCAGGGGGCTCGACACTAAACACTGAAGCTTTCTTT
V: TRBV25-1; J: TRBJ2-3; D: TRBD2; size: -; CDR3: CASMGTSIDTQYF; DNA: TGTGCCAGCATGGGGACTAGCATAGATACGCAGTATTTT
V: TRBV5-1; J: TRBJ2-5; D: -; size: -; CDR3: CASSLPGGGETQYF; DNA: TGCGCCAGCAGCTTGCCTGGGGGAGGAGAGACCCAGTACTTC
V: TRBV19; J: TRBJ2-1; D: TRBD2; size: -; CDR3: CASSIVLAGNNEQFF; DNA: TGTGCCAGTAGTATTGTACTAGCGGGGAACAATGAGCAGTTCTTC
V: TRBV2; J: TRBJ2-2; D: -; size: -; CDR3: CASRRAGTGELFF; DNA: TGTGCCAGCAGGAGGGCGGGGACCGGGGAGCTGTTTTTT
V: TRBV11-2; J: TRBJ2-7; D: TRBD2; size: -; CDR3: CASSPRTSGGYEQYF; DNA: TGTGCCAGCAGCCCCCGGACTAGCGGGGGCTACGAGCAGTACTTC
V: TRBV15; J: TRBJ2-7; D: -; size: -; CDR3: CATSRDRTNYEQYF; DNA: TGTGCCACCAGCAGAGACAGAACGAACTACGAGCAGTACTTC
V: TRBV19; J: TRBJ1-3; D: TRBD1; size: -; CDR3: CASRGQAYSGNTIYF; DNA: TGTGCCAGTAGAGGACAGGCTTACTCTGGAAACACCATATATTTT
V: TRBV18; J: TRBJ2-2; D: -; size: -; CDR3: CASSPRISANTGELFF; DNA: TGTGCCAGCTCACCACGGATAAGCGCGAACACCGGGGAGCTGTTTTTT
V: TRBV19; J: TRBJ1-2; D: -; size: -; CDR3: CASKARGLGATNYGYTF; DNA: TGTGCCAGTAAGGCCCGTGGGTTGGGGGCCACTAACTATGGCTACACCTTC
V: TRBV4-2; J: TRBJ1-5; D: -; size: -; CDR3: CASSQEWVSNQPQHF; DNA: TGTGCCAGCAGCCAAGAGTGGGTTAGCAATCAGCCCCAGCATTTT
V: TRBV5-1; J: TRBJ2-6; D: TRBD1; size: once; CDR3: CASSPSQAGGALGANVLTF; DNA: TGCGCCAGCAGCCCTTCACAGGCAGGGGGCGCGTTAGGGGCCAACGTCCTGACTTTC
V: TRBV7-7; J: TRBJ2-5; D: -; size: -; CDR3: CASSPPPGEGPETQYF; DNA: TGTGCTAGCAGCCCGCCTCCGGGCGAGGGCCCAGAGACCCAGTACTTC
V: TRBV5-4; J: TRBJ2-5; D: -; size: -; CDR3: CASSLTSLGRETQYF; DNA: TGTGCCAGCAGCCTCACTAGTCTGGGGAGGGAGACCCAGTACTTC
V: TRBV5-4; J: TRBJ1-1; D: -; size: -; CDR3: CASSLMGMSEAFF; DNA: TGTGCCAGCAGCTTGATGGGGATGTCTGAAGCTTTCTTT